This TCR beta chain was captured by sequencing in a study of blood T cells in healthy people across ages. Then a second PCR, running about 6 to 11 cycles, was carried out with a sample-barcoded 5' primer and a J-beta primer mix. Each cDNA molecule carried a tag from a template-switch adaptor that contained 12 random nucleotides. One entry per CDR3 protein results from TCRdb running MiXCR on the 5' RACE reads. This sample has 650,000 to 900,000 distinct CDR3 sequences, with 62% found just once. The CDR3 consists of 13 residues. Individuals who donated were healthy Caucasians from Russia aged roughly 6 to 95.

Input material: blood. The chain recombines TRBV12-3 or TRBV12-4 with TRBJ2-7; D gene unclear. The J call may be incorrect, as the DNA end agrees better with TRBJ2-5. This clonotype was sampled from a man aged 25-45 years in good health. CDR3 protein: CASSLYEVETQYF. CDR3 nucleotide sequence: TGTGCCAGCAGTTTATACGAAGTAGAGACCCAGTACTTC.